This T cell receptor beta chain comes out of a study of cytomegalovirus exposure and HLA in healthy donors. Study as a whole: A preliminary data release comprised around 90 million unique TCRs obtained from HLA-typed donors. Broader study findings: A later examination showed that TCR association rates differed by HLA locus, with DRB1 most and HLA-C fewest. Some highly shared sequence variants likely arose as a pipeline artifact. There were some V segments, including TRBV6-2 and TRBV6-3, excluded as indistinguishable.

The length of the CDR3 is 15 residues. Regarding this clone: Its target is not known.

PCR involved 60 Vbeta and 13 Jbeta primers. Measured with immunoSEQ multiplex PCR; TCRdb has only the in-frame clones, and not every one. Of nearly 110,000 clones listed, roughly four fifths are singletons. The sample comprised PBMCs. This sequence was found in a man younger than 35 in good health and CMV-seronegative. This chain joins TRBV21-1 and TRBJ2-2; the table's D gene call, TRBD2, was not cross checked with the DNA. TRBV21-1 is shown as a pseudogene. DNA for the CDR3: TGTGCCAGCAGCAGTGGGGGGGGCGCGGACGGGGAGCTGTTTTTT. Its translation is CASSSGGGADGELFF.